The rows below give T cell receptor beta chains drawn from one sample of a study of T cell responses to AZD1222 COVID-19 vaccine. The assay was immunoSEQ multiplex PCR, and TCRdb's table has in-frame clones only and misses some. The sample includes approximately 50,000 clones, roughly 88% of them seen just once. The sequences come from peripheral blood, collected on day 0 of AZD1222 vaccination. These receptors all come from an adult in good health. Each CDR3 is given with its conserved first and last residue. The D gene is left open where the match is weak. Some rows mark clone size as missing; the rest say once, few, many or name a class of expanded clone.

CDR3nt: TGCGCCAGCAGCCTGGGCGGGAGCTCCTACGAGCAGTACTTC; CDR3aa: CASSLGGSSYEQYF; d_gene: TRBD2; abundance: NA; v_gene: TRBV5-1; j_gene: TRBJ2-7
CDR3nt: TGTGCCAGCAGTGAACAGGGCCAAGAGACCCAGTACTTC; CDR3aa: CASSEQGQETQYF; d_gene: NA; abundance: NA; v_gene: TRBV2; j_gene: TRBJ2-5
CDR3nt: TGTGCCAGCAGCAATTTGGGACCCGGGGGTGGCCGGCCGGCCCAGCATTTT; CDR3aa: CASSNLGPGGGRPAQHF; d_gene: NA; abundance: NA; v_gene: TRBV21-1; j_gene: TRBJ1-5
CDR3nt: TGTGCCAGCTCACCAACGACAGGGATGGGGAATTCACCCCTCCACTTT; CDR3aa: CASSPTTGMGNSPLHF; d_gene: TRBD1; abundance: NA; v_gene: TRBV18; j_gene: TRBJ1-6
CDR3nt: TGCGCCAGCAGCCCCCGGGACCTAGGCTATGAGCAGTTCTTC; CDR3aa: CASSPRDLGYEQFF; d_gene: NA; abundance: once; v_gene: TRBV5-1; j_gene: TRBJ2-1
CDR3nt: TGTGCCAGCAGCTTAGCGGGGTTCAACAATGAGCAGTTCTTC; CDR3aa: CASSLAGFNNEQFF; d_gene: NA; abundance: NA; v_gene: TRBV7-2; j_gene: TRBJ2-1
CDR3nt: TGTGCCAGTAGTTCCTCCCGGGAGACTGAAGCTTTCTTT; CDR3aa: CASSSSRETEAFF; d_gene: NA; abundance: NA; v_gene: TRBV19; j_gene: TRBJ1-1
CDR3nt: TGCGCCAGCAGCCAAAATTCGCTAGGCTACACCTTC; CDR3aa: CASSQNSLGYTF; d_gene: NA; abundance: NA; v_gene: TRBV4-1; j_gene: TRBJ1-2
CDR3nt: TGTGCCAGCAGCGTAGTTGGGACCTCTGGAAACACCATATATTTT; CDR3aa: CASSVVGTSGNTIYF; d_gene: NA; abundance: NA; v_gene: TRBV9; j_gene: TRBJ1-3
CDR3nt: TGTGCCAGTAATAGCCCGAACCAGGGTCAGGATGAGCAGTTCTTC; CDR3aa: CASNSPNQGQDEQFF; d_gene: NA; abundance: NA; v_gene: TRBV19; j_gene: TRBJ2-1
CDR3nt: TGTGCCAGCAGCCCACTACAGGGGGCGGCCGGGACCCAGTACTTC; CDR3aa: CASSPLQGAAGTQYF; d_gene: TRBD1; abundance: NA; v_gene: TRBV11-2; j_gene: TRBJ2-5
CDR3nt: TGTGCCAGCAGTGAAATGCGGCAGGGCGGCTATGGCTACACCTTC; CDR3aa: CASSEMRQGGYGYTF; d_gene: NA; abundance: NA; v_gene: TRBV6-1; j_gene: TRBJ1-2
CDR3nt: TGTGCCAGCAGCTTAAGTTTACGGGATGCCTACGAGCAGTACTTC; CDR3aa: CASSLSLRDAYEQYF; d_gene: NA; abundance: NA; v_gene: TRBV11-1; j_gene: TRBJ2-7
CDR3nt: TGTGCCAGCAGACCCCAAGGCTCAGGGGAAGGGGATACGCAGTATTTT; CDR3aa: CASRPQGSGEGDTQYF; d_gene: NA; abundance: NA; v_gene: TRBV28; j_gene: TRBJ2-3
CDR3nt: TGTGTGAGCGGACTTAGCACAGATACGCAGTATTTT; CDR3aa: CVSGLSTDTQYF; d_gene: NA; abundance: NA; v_gene: TRBV13; j_gene: TRBJ2-3
CDR3nt: TGTGCCAGCACCCAGCTACAGGGGACACCCCTCCACTTT; CDR3aa: CASTQLQGTPLHF; d_gene: TRBD1; abundance: NA; v_gene: TRBV3-1/TRBV3-2; j_gene: TRBJ1-6